Each of the 17 T cell receptor beta chains below was sequenced from the same sample in a study of T cell clonality in common variable immunodeficiency. Produced via immunoSEQ multiplex PCR; TCRdb's table is partial and in-frame only. This sample shows about 26,000 clones and no singletons; about 24% rests with the ten largest. These receptors' antigens are unknown. Findings of the study overall: Reportedly, TCR beta sequences from common variable immunodeficiency showed fewer deletions and N-nucleotide insertions.

Source material: peripheral blood mononuclear cells. These receptor sequences come from a human donor with common variable immunodeficiency.

This clone turned up a few times. CDR3 bases read: TGTGCCAGCAGCTCCCACAGGGACATACACTACGAG. The encoded protein is CASSSHRDIHYE. The whole CDR3 is CASSSHRDIHYEQYF. The chain employs TRBV7-8 and TRBJ2-7; maybe TRBD1 (6 bases). The read ends 3 residues before the CDR3 terminus; that terminus is restored from the germline J gene. Trimming took off 4 bases at V and 3 bases at J, with 16 bases between the two ends. CDR1 and CDR2 (germline): SGHVS, FQNEAQ. CDR3 length: 15 residues.

Comments on this clone: Read sequence stops 3 residues before the CDR3 end, and the germline J gene provides the missing end. The J gene is TRBJ2-1, the V gene TRBV20-1, with 11 bases fitting TRBD2. The germline CDR1 and CDR2 sequences are DFQATT and SNEGSKA (reference sequence). With 8 bases clipped from V and 5 bases from J, the junction kept 5 bases outside the gene matches. The CDR3 is 13 amino acids. The CDR3 region is CSLAGGLHNEQFF. Partial CDR3 DNA: TGCAGTCTAGCGGGAGGCCTCCACAATGAG.

This clone has just a few counts. The read falls 3 residues short of the CDR3 end, and the missing part is taken from the germline J gene. The J gene is TRBJ2-7, the V gene TRBV20-1; 7 positions match TRBD2. V was pared by 4 bases and J by 0 bases, with 12 bases of the junction left unmatched. Per the germline V gene, CDR1 is DFQATT and CDR2 is SNEGSKA (reference sequence). There are 16 residues in the CDR3. This CDR3 is CSATTPGTTGSYEQYF. The CDR3 bases that were read are TGCAGTGCTACGACACCCGGGACTACCGGCTCCTACGAG.

This clone came up a few times. Read coverage stops 3 residues before the CDR3 terminus; the germline J gene supplies the remainder. The chain uses TRBV11-2 and TRBJ2-7; 9 nucleotides line up with TRBD2. Per the germline V gene, CDR1 is SGHAT and CDR2 is FQNNGV. V lost 3 bases and J lost 2; bases outside the gene matches: 2. This CDR3 contains 14 residues. The covered CDR3 bases are TGTGCCAGCAGCTTCGAGCGGGGGGCCTACGAG. Translating gives CASSFERGAYE. The full-length CDR3 reads as CASSFERGAYEQYF.

This clone came up many times. The sequence runs out 3 residues before the end of the CDR3; the remainder is reconstructed from the germline J gene. This chain joins TRBV5-6 and TRBJ2-5; no clear D. The CDR3 extends over 15 amino acids. CDR1 and CDR2 (germline): SGHDT, YYEEEE. Trimming shortened V by 4 bases and J by 2 bases, and 15 bases separated the two germline ends. CDR3 sequence: CASSPLKAHQETQYF. The CDR3 bases that were read are TGTGCCAGCAGCCCTCTTAAAGCGCATCAAGAGACC.

The table lists this clone with many counts. The read ends 3 residues early relative to the CDR3; the germline J gene fills the gap. The chain is built from TRBV7-9 and TRBJ2-7; D perhaps matches TRBD1 (5 bases). CDR3 size: 13 residues. CDR1 is SEHNR, CDR2 FQNEAQ, per germline (reference sequence). The ends were cut back, 7 bases at V and 5 bases at J, with 15 bases in the middle. The CDR3: CASTRDLLHEQYF. CDR3 DNA, as far as it was read: TGTGCCAGCACCAGGGATCTCCTACACGAG.

Ten or more counts support this clone. The sequence runs out 3 residues before the end of the CDR3; the remainder is reconstructed from the germline J gene. V and J are TRBV15 and TRBJ2-2; 10 bases agree with TRBD2. The CDR3 is made up of 14 amino acids. J gave up 4 bases and V 5 bases, and 1 base lay outside the gene matches. The germline V gene encodes CDR1 LNHNV and CDR2 YYDKDF (reference sequence). Incomplete CDR3 DNA: TGTGCCACCAGCGGACTAGCGGTCACCGGGGAG. Its protein product is CATSGLAVTGE. The full CDR3 is CATSGLAVTGELFF.

This clone was counted only a few times. The read ends 3 residues shy of where the CDR3 ends; the end is completed using the germline J gene. The J gene is TRBJ2-3, the V gene TRBV7-7; D not resolved. With 5 bases removed from V and 0 bases from J, the gap between germline ends came to 12 bases. The V gene's germline CDR1 is SSHAT and CDR2 FNYEAQ (reference sequence). This CDR3 spans 15 amino acids. The CDR3 bases that were read are TGTGCCAGCAGCCCTAACCCGTCTAGCACAGATACG. This gives the protein CASSPNPSSTDT. The whole CDR3 sequence reads CASSPNPSSTDTQYF.

The table lists this clone with a few counts. Read sequence stops 3 residues before the CDR3 end, and the germline J gene provides the missing end. The chain carries TRBV5-1 and TRBJ2-3; D is possibly TRBD2 (6 bases). Trimming removed 6 bases at V and 8 bases at J, with 22 bases between. Germline CDR1 is SGHRS and CDR2 is YFSETQ. There are 15 residues in the CDR3. The sequenced CDR3 bases are TGCGCCAGCAAGGCGGGACTCACCTCCGGGAGTACG. Protein sequence: CASKAGLTSGST. The full CDR3 sequence reads CASKAGLTSGSTQYF.

This clone was seen many times. The observed sequence ends 3 residues before the CDR3 terminus, with the missing tail filled in from the germline J gene. The chain recombines TRBV7-2 with TRBJ2-2, with 8 bases identical to TRBD1. Losses at the gene ends were 6 bases for V and 7 bases for J; bases not matched to a gene: 4. This CDR3 has 13 residues. Germline V lookup: CDR1 SGHTA, CDR2 FQGNSA. CDR3 sequence: CASRRQGYGELFF. The sequenced CDR3 bases are TGTGCCAGCAGACGACAGGGGTACGGGGAG.

This clone was counted ten times or more. The read terminates 3 residues before the CDR3 end, so the remaining end is supplied by the germline J gene. The chain recombines TRBV6-2 or TRBV6-3 with TRBJ2-1, with 10 bases lining up with TRBD2. CDR3 length: 13 residues. The trim removed 5 bases at V and 9 bases at J, leaving 4 bases unmatched. Per germline, CDR1 MNHEY and CDR2 SVGEGT. CDR3 residues: CASSSGGVGEQFF. The part of the CDR3 DNA that was read is TGTGCCAGCAGTAGCGGGGGGGTGGGTGAG.

The table lists this clone with a few counts. The observed sequence ends 3 residues before the CDR3 terminus, with the missing tail filled in from the germline J gene. This chain connects TRBV7-2 to TRBJ2-1; D is possibly TRBD2 (6 bases). The CDR3 loop spans 15 amino acids. Germline-derived CDR1 and CDR2 are SGHTA and FQGNSA. The V end lost 3 bases, the J end lost 1 base, and 10 bases lay between the germline ends. The DNA read from the CDR3 is TGTGCCAGCAGCTTTTTGGCGGGATCCTACAATGAG. Its protein is CASSFLAGSYNE. The CDR3 in its entirety is CASSFLAGSYNEQFF.

This clone occurred many times. The observed sequence ends 3 residues before the CDR3 terminus, with the missing tail filled in from the germline J gene. The V and J genes are TRBV5-6 and TRBJ2-7; maybe TRBD1 (6 bases). This CDR3 has 14 residues. V was shortened by 1 base and J by 3 bases, with 11 bases between the two germline ends. Germline assignment: CDR1 SGHDT and CDR2 YYEEEE. The CDR3 sequence: CASSLTGTNYEQYF. The CDR3 DNA, read in part, is TGTGCCAGCAGCTTGACCGGGACAAACTACGAG.

This clone was counted ten times or more. The CDR3 end lies 3 residues beyond the end of the read and is filled in from the germline J gene. The gene calls are TRBV5-1 and TRBJ2-3, with 13 bases fitting TRBD2. The CDR3 length is 18 residues. Germline CDR1 is SGHRS and CDR2 is YFSETQ. Losses at the gene ends were 0 bases for V and 4 bases for J; bases not matched to a gene: 8. The sequenced CDR3 bases are TGCGCCAGCAGCTTGGATCAACTAGCGGGAGGGTCGGCAGATACG. It specifies CASSLDQLAGGSADT. The CDR3 reads in full as CASSLDQLAGGSADTQYF.

Concerning this clone itself: The missing CDR3 end, 3 residues past where the read stops, is filled in from the germline J gene. V usage is TRBV7-6 and J usage is TRBJ1-2; possible D gene TRBD1, 5 bases. The germline V gene has CDR1 SGHVS and CDR2 FNYEAQ. The CDR3 covers 13 residues. The germline V and J ends were trimmed by 8 bases and 1 base, with 11 bases remaining between them. The sequenced part of the CDR3 DNA is TGTGCCAGCGGGACTCCCAATAACTATGGC. The encoded protein is CASGTPNNYG. From start to end, the CDR3 is CASGTPNNYGYTF.

With regard to this clone: The read ends 3 residues early relative to the CDR3; the germline J gene fills the gap. The chain links TRBV30 to TRBJ2-1; the match to TRBD2 covers 8 bases. V dropped 1 base and J dropped 7; count of bases not matched to a gene: 6. The CDR3 totals 14 residues. Germline values: CDR1 GTSNPN, CDR2 SVGIG (reference sequence). The sequenced part of the CDR3 DNA is TGTGCCTGGAGTGCCGGACTAGCATCGAATGAG. Amino acids: CAWSAGLASNE. Given in full, the CDR3 is CAWSAGLASNEQFF.

Turning to this clone: The CDR3 end lies 3 residues beyond the end of the read and is filled in from the germline J gene. The chain recombines TRBV2 with TRBJ2-7; 9 bases align to TRBD1. V gave up 2 bases and J gave up 3 bases; unmatched junction bases: 5. CDR3 length equals 15 residues. Germline assignment: CDR1 SNHLY and CDR2 FYNNEI. The CDR3 loop is CASSEMRTGDYEQYF. The CDR3 bases that were read are TGTGCCAGCAGTGAAATGCGGACAGGGGACTACGAG.